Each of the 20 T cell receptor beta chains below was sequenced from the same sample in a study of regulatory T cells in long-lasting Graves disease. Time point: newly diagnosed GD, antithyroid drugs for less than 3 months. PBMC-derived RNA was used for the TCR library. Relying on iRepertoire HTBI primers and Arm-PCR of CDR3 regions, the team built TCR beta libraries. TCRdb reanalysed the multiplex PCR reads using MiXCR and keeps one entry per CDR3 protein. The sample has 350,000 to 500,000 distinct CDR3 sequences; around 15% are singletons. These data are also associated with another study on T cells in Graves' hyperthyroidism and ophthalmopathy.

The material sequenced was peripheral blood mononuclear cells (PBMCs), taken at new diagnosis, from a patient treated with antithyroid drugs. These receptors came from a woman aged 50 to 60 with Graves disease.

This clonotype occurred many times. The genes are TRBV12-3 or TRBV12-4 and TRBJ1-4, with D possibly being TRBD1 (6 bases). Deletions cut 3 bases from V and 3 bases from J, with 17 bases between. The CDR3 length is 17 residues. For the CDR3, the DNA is TGTGCCAGCAGTTTCAGACAGCTCCCAGGGGCTAATGAAAAACTGTTTTTT. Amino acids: CASSFRQLPGANEKLFF.

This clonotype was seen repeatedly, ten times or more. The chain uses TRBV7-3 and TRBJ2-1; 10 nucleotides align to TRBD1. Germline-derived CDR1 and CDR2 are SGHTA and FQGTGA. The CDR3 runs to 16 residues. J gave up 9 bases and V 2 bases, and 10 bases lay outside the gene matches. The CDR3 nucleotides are TGTGCCAGCAGCTTATCCCCCGGGACAGGGGCTAGTGAGCAGTTCTTC. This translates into CASSLSPGTGASEQFF.

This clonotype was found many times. CDR3 sequence (DNA): TGTGCCACGGGTGTGGGCGTGGGGAGCTCCTACAATGAGCAGTTCTTC. Translated, it gives CATGVGVGSSYNEQFF. The chain carries TRBV24-1 and TRBJ2-1; maybe TRBD2 (5 bases). Germline CDR1 reads KGHDR; CDR2 reads SFDVKD. V lost 10 bases and J 0 bases, leaving 18 bases between the germline ends. This CDR3 is built from 16 residues.

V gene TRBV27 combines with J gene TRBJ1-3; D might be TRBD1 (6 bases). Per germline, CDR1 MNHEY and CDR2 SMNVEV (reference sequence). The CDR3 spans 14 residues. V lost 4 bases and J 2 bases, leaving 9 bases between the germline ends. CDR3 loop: CASSSPGAGNTIYF. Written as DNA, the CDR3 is TGTGCCAGCAGTTCCCCAGGGGCTGGAAACACCATATATTTT.

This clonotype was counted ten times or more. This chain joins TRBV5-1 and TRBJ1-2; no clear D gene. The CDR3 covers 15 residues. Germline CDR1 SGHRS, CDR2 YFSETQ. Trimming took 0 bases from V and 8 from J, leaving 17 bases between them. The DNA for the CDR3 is TGCGCCAGCAGCTTGGTACCAAGCACAAACTCGGGCTACACCTTC. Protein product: CASSLVPSTNSGYTF.

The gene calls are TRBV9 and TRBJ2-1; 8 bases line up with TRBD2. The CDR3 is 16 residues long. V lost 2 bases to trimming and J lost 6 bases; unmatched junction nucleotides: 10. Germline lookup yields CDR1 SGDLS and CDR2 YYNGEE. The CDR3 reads CASSVTSGSTLNEQFF. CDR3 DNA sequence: TGTGCCAGCAGCGTGACCAGCGGGAGTACCCTCAATGAGCAGTTCTTC.

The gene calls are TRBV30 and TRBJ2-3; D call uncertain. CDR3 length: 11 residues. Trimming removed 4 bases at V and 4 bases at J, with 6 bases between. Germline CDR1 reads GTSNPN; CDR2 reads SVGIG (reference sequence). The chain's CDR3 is CAWTYADTQYF. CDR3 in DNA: TGTGCCTGGACGTACGCAGATACGCAGTATTTT.

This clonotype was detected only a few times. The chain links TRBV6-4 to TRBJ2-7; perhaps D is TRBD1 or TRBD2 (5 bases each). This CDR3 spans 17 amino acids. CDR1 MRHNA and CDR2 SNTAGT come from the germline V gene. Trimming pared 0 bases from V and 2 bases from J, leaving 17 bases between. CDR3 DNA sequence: TGTGCCAGCAGTGACTCGTTGGCTGAGGGACCTCCCTACGAGCAGTACTTC. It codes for CASSDSLAEGPPYEQYF.

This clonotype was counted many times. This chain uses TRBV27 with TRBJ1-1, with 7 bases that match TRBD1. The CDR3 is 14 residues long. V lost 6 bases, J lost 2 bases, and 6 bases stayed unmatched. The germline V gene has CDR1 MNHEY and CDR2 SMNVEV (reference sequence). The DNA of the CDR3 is TGTGCCAGCAGCCACAGGGGCTTAAACACTGAAGCTTTCTTT. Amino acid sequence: CASSHRGLNTEAFF.

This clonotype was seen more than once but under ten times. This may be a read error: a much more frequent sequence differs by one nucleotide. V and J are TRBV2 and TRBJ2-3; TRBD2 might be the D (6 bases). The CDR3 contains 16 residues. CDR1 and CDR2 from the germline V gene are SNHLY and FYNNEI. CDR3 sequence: CANSRLASTSTDTQYF. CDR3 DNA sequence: TGTGCCAACAGTCGGCTAGCGAGTACTAGCACAGATACGCAGTATTTT.

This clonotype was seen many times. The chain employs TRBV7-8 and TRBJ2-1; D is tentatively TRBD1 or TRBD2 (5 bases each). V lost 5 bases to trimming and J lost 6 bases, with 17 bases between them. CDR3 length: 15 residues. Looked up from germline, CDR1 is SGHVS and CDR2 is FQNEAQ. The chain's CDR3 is CASSKTAYAGNEQFF. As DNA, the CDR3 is TGTGCCAGCAGCAAGACAGCATACGCGGGCAATGAGCAGTTCTTC.

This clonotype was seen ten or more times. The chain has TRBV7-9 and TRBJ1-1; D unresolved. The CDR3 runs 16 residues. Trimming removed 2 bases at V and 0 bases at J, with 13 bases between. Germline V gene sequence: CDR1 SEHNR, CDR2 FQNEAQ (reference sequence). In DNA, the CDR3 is TGTGCCAGCAGCTTAACGGACGCATTCATGAACACTGAAGCTTTCTTT. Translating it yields CASSLTDAFMNTEAFF.

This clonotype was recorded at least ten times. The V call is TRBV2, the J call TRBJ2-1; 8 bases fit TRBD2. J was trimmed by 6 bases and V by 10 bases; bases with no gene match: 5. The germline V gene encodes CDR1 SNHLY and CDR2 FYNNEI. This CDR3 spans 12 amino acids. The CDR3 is CATGLVPNEQFF. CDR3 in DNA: TGTGCCACGGGACTAGTACCCAATGAGCAGTTCTTC.

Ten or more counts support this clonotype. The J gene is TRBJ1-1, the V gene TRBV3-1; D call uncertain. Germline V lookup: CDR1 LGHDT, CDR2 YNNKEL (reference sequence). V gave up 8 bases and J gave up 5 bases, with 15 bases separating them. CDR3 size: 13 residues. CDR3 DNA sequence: TGTGCCAGCGAACTTAAGGGAGGGACTGAAGCTTTCTTT. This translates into CASELKGGTEAFF.

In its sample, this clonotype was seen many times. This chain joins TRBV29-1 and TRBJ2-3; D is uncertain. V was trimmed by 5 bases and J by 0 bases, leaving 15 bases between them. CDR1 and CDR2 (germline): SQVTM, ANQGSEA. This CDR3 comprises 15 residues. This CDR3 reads CSVNPHGSSTDTQYF. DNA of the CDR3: TGCAGCGTTAACCCACACGGGTCTAGCACAGATACGCAGTATTTT.

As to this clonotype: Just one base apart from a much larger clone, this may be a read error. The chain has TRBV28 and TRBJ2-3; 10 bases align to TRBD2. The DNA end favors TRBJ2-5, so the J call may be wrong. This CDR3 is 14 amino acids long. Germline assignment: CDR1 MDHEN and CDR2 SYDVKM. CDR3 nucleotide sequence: TGTGCCAGCAACCTAGCGGGAGCAATGGCGACCCAGTACTTC. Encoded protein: CASNLAGAMATQYF.

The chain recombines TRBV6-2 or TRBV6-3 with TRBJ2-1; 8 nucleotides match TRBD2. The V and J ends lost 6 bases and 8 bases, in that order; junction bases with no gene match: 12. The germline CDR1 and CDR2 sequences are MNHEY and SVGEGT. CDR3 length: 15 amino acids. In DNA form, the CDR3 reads TGTGCCAGCAGCCCGACTAGCGTGGTCCCCGATGAGCAGTTCTTC. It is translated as CASSPTSVVPDEQFF.

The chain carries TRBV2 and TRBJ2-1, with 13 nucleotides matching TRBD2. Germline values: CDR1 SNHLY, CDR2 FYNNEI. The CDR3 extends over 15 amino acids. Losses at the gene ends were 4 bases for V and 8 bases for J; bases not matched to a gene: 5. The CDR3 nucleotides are TGTGCCAGCAGTGCTCAACTAGCGGGAGGGGATGAGCAGTTCTTC. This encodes CASSAQLAGGDEQFF.

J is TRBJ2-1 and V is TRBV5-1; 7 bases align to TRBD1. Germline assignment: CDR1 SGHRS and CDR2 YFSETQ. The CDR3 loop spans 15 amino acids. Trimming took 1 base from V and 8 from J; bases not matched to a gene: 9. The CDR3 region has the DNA TGCGCCAGCAGCTTGTCGGGACAGAGAGTGGATGAGCAGTTCTTC. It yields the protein CASSLSGQRVDEQFF.

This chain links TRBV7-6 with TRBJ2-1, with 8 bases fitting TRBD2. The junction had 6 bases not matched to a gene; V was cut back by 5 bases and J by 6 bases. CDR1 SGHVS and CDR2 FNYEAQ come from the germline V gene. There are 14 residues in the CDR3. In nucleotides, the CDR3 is TGTGCCAGCAGCACACGGGGGGGGCCCAATGAGCAGTTCTTC. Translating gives CASSTRGGPNEQFF.